The next 5 T cell receptor beta chains were all read from a single sample in a study of blood T cell repertoires in COVID-19 (TCRdb year 2020). Libraries came from the immunoSEQ multiplex PCR assay. Not all clones reach the TCRdb copy of this immuneACCESS table, which keeps in-frame sequences only. Checked studies attribute under half of the gap to unresolved V genes and leave the rest unexplained. This sample holds 60,000 to 70,000 clones; about 85% were observed only once. The ten top clones hold about 2.9% of the sample. What was sequenced was peripheral blood. The receptors shown here come from an elderly man with acute or convalescent COVID-19.

The V call is TRBV9, the J call TRBJ2-6, with D possibly matching TRBD1 (5 bases). The V gene's germline CDR1 is SGDLS and CDR2 YYNGEE. This CDR3 comprises 15 residues. With 5 bases removed from V and 0 bases from J, the gap between germline ends came to 9 bases. In DNA form, the CDR3 reads TGTGCCAGCAGGACCACAGGCTCTGGGGCCAACGTCCTGACTTTC. Protein: CASRTTGSGANVLTF.

V and J are TRBV30 and TRBJ2-7; possibly TRBD1 for D (5 bases). Trimming left V 0 bases short and J 2 bases short, with 11 bases between. The length of the CDR3 is 14 residues. Germline loops: CDR1 GTSNPN, CDR2 SVGIG (reference sequence). The CDR3 DNA sequence: TGTGCCTGGAGTGTAATTCCAGGGCCCTACGAGCAGTACTTC. Protein: CAWSVIPGPYEQYF.

The chain combines TRBV6-5 with TRBJ1-2; TRBD1 matches at 11 bases. The CDR3 extends over 16 amino acids. The germline gives CDR1 MNHEY, CDR2 SVGAGI. Trimming cost V 4 bases and J 4 bases; bases outside gene matches: 8. The CDR3 here is CASSSRDRGFGYGYTF. The CDR3 bases are TGTGCCAGCAGTTCCCGGGACAGGGGGTTCGGCTATGGCTACACCTTC.

The CDR3 loop reads CASRVDSISYEQYF. CDR3 DNA sequence: TGTGCCAGCAGAGTAGACAGTATCTCCTACGAGCAGTACTTC. This chain links TRBV6-6 with TRBJ2-7, with D possibly matching TRBD1 (5 bases). Germline lookup yields CDR1 MNHNY and CDR2 SVGAGI (reference sequence). The ends were cut back, 6 bases at V and 0 bases at J, with 12 bases in the middle. The CDR3 consists of 14 residues.

The chain joins TRBV19 to TRBJ1-1; 9 positions match TRBD1. CDR3 size: 13 residues. V shed 9 bases and J 1 base; nucleotides not matched to a gene: 3. The V gene's germline CDR1 is LNHDA and CDR2 SQIVND (reference sequence). This chain's CDR3 is CASVQGANTEAFF. The DNA of the CDR3 is TGTGCCAGCGTACAGGGGGCGAACACTGAAGCTTTCTTT.